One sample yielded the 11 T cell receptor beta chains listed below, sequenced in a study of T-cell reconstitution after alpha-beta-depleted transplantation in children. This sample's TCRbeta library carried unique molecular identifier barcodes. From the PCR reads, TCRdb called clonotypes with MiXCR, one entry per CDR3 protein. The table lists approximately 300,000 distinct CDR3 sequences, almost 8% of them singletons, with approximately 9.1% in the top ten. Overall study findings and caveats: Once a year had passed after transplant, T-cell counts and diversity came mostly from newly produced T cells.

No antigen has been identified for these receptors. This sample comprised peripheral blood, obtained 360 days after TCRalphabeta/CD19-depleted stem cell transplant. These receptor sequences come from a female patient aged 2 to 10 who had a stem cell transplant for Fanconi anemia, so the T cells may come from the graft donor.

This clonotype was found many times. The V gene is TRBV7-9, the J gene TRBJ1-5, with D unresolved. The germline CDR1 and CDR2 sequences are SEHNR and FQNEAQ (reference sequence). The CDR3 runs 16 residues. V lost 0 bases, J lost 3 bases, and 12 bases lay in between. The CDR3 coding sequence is TGTGCCAGCAGCTTAGCAGGGCCAGACTTCAATCAGCCCCAGCATTTT. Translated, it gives CASSLAGPDFNQPQHF.

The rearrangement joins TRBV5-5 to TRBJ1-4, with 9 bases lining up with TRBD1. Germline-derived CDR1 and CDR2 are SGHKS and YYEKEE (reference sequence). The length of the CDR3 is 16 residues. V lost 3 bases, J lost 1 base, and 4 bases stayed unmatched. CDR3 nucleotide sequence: TGTGCCAGCAGCTCCGGGACAGGGAGAACTAATGAAAAACTGTTTTTT. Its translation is CASSSGTGRTNEKLFF.

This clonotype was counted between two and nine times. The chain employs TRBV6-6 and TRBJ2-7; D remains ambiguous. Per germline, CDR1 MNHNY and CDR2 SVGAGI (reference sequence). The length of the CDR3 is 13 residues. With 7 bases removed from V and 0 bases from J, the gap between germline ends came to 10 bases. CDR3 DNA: TGTGCCAGCAACTACGGCGGCTCCTACGAGCAGTACTTC. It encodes CASNYGGSYEQYF.

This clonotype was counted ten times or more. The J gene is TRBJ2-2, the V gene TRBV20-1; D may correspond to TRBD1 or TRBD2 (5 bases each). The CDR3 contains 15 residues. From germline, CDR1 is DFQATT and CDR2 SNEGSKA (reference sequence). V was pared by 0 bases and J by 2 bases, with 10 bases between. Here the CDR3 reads CSARDRGLNTGELFF. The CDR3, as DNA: TGCAGTGCTAGAGATCGGGGCTTAAACACCGGGGAGCTGTTTTTT.

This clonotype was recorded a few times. The CDR3 reads CASSLALTGIFYEQYF. CDR3 nucleotide sequence: TGTGCCAGCAGCTTAGCTCTCACAGGGATTTTCTACGAGCAGTACTTC. The J gene is TRBJ2-7, the V gene TRBV13; possible D gene TRBD1, 6 bases. The V end was cut by 1 base, the J end by 3 bases, with 16 bases between. CDR1 PRHDT and CDR2 FYEKMQ come from the germline V gene (reference sequence). This CDR3 is built from 16 residues.

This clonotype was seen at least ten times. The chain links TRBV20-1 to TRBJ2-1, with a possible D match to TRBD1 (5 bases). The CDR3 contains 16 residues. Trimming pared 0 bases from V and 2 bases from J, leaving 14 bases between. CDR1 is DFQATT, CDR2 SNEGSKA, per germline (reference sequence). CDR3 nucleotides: TGCAGTGCTAGAGATCTCCCGCAGGGCACCTACAATGAGCAGTTCTTC. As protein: CSARDLPQGTYNEQFF.

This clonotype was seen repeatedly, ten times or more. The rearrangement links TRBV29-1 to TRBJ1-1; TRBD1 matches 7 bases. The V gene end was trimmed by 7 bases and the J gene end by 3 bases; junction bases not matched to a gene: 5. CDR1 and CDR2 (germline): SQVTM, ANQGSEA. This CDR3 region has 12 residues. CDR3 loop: CSAGQEHTEAFF. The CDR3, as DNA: TGCAGCGCCGGACAGGAGCACACTGAAGCTTTCTTT.

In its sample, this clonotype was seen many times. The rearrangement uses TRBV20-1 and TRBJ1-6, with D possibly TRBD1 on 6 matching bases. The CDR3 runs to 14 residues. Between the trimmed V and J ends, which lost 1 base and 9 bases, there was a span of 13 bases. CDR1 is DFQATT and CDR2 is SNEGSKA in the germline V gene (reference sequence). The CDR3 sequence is CSARVHNRVSPLHF. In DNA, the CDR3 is TGCAGTGCTAGAGTCCATAACAGGGTTTCACCCCTCCACTTT.

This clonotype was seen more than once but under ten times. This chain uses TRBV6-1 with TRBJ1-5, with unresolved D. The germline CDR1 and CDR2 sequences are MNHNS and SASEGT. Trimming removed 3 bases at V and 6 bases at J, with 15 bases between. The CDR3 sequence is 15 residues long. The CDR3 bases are TGTGCCAGCAGTGAGCCGGGAATGGGAGGTCAGCCCCAGCATTTT. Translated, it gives CASSEPGMGGQPQHF.

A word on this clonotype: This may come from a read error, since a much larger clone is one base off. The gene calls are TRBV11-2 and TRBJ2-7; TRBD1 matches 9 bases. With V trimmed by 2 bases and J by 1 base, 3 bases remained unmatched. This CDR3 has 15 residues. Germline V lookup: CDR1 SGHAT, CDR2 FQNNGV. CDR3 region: CASSLRTGVSYEQYV. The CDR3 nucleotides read TGTGCCAGCAGCTTACGGACAGGGGTATCCTACGAGCAGTACGTC.

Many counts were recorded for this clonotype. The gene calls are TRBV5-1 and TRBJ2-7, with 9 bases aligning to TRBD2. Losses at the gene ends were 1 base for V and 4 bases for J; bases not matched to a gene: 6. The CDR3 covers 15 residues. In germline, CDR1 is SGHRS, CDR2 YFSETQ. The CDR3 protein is CASSLTTSGGYEQYF. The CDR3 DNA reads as TGCGCCAGCAGCTTGACGACTAGCGGAGGGTACGAGCAGTACTTC.